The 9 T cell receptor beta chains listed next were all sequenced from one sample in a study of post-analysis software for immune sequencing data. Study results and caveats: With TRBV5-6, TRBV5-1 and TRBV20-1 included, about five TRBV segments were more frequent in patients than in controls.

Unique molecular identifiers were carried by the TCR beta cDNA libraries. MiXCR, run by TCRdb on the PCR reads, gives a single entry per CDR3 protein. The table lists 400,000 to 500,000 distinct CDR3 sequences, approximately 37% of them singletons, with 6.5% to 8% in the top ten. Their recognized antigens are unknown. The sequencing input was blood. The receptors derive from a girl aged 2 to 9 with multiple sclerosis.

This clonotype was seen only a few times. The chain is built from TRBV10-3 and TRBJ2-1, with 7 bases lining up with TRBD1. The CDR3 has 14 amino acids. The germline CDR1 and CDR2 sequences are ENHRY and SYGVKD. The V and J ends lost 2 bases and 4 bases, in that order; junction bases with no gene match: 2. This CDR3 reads CAISEGTEYNEQFF. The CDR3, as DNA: TGTGCCATCAGTGAGGGGACAGAATACAATGAGCAGTTCTTC.

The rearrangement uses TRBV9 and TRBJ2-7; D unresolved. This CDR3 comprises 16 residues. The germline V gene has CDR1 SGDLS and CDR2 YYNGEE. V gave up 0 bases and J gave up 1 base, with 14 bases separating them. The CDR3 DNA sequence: TGTGCCAGCAGCGTAGGCCCCGGTTTAGGGTCCTACGAGCAGTACTTC. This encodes CASSVGPGLGSYEQYF.

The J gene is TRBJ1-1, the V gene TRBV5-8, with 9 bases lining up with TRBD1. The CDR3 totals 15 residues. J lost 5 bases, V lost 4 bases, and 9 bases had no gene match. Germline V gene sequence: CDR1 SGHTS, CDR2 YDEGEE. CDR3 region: CASSRTRTGDTEAFF. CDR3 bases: TGTGCCAGCAGCCGGACAAGGACAGGGGATACTGAAGCTTTCTTT.

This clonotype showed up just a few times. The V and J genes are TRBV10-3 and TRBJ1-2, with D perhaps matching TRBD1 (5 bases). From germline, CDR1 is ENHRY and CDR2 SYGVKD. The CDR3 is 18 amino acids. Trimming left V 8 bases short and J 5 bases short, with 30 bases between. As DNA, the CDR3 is TGTGCCATCCCAAAGACTGGATTGGGCCAAGGGGTAGGGTATGGCTACACCTTC. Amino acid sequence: CAIPKTGLGQGVGYGYTF.

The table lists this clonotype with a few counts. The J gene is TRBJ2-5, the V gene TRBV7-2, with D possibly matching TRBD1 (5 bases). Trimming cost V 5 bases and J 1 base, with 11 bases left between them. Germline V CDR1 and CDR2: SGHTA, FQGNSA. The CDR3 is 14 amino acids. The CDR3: CASSVSGIQETQYF. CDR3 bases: TGTGCCAGCAGCGTCTCAGGGATCCAAGAGACCCAGTACTTC.

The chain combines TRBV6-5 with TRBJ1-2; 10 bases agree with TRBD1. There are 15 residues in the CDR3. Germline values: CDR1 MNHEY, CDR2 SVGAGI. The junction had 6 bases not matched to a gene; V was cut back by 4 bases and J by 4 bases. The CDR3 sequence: CASSWDRGPVYGYTF. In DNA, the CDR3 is TGTGCCAGCAGTTGGGACAGGGGCCCTGTCTATGGCTACACCTTC.

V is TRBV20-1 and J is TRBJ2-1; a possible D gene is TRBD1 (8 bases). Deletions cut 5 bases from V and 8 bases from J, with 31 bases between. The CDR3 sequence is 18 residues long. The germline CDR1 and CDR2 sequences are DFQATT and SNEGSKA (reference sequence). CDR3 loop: CSAAHGQGITGGSDEQFF. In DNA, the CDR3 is TGCAGTGCTGCCCACGGACAGGGAATTACGGGAGGATCCGATGAGCAGTTCTTC.

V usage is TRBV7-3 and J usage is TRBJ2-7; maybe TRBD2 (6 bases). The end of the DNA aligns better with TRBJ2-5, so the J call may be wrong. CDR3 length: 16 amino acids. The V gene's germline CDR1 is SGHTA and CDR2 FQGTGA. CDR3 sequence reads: CASSQGYGGGGETQYF. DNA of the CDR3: TGTGCCAGCAGCCAAGGCTATGGGGGAGGAGGGGAGACCCAGTACTTC.

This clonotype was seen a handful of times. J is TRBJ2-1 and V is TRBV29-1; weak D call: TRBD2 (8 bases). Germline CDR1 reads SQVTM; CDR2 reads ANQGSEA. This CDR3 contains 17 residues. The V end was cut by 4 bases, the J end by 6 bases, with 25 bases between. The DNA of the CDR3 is TGCAGCGTTGCCGGACAGGTGGAGCGGGAGAATAGCAATGAGCAGTTCTTC. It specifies CSVAGQVERENSNEQFF.